This TCR beta chain was recovered during a study of CD8 T cells in ankylosing spondylitis. Study-wide results and limits: Clones tied to disease were said to be significantly enriched in matched ankylosing spondylitis synovial fluid. In the blood and synovial fluid of reactive arthritis, some motif variants had been previously reported. Seven or eight highly homologous variants formed a TCR beta motif that appeared characteristic of ankylosing spondylitis blood.

It was by quantitative 5'-RACE with molecular barcodes that TCR beta libraries were made. TCRdb re-analysed the 5' RACE reads in MiXCR, keeping a single row per CDR3 protein. The profile shows roughly 240,000 distinct CDR3 sequences, over 30% of them singletons. CDR3 length: 17 amino acids. The V gene end was trimmed by 5 bases and the J gene end by 2 bases; junction bases not matched to a gene: 9. This clonotype was picked up a small number of times. What it binds is unknown. The sequence was obtained from a male donor with ankylosing spondylitis or in good health (not recorded which). V and J are TRBV12-3 or TRBV12-4 and TRBJ2-1; 10 bases match TRBD2. Sequences were obtained from blood, either unsorted or a sorted T cell fraction (not recorded which). Written as DNA, the CDR3 is TGTGCCAGCAGTCCTTATACCGGGACTAGCGCCTACAATGAGCAGTTCTTC. Amino acids: CASSPYTGTSAYNEQFF.